Below are 23 T cell receptor beta chains sequenced from a single sample in a study of CD8 T cells in ankylosing spondylitis. Study observations and caveats: A TCR beta motif of about eight highly homologous variants seemed to mark ankylosing spondylitis blood.

No antigen is known for these receptors. TCRdb passed the 5' RACE reads through MiXCR, listing each CDR3 protein once. The table lists roughly 670,000 distinct CDR3 sequences, around a fifth of them singletons. Input material: blood, either unsorted or a sorted T cell fraction (not recorded which). These receptors originate from a male donor with ankylosing spondylitis.

The CDR3 here is CASSRFLAYEQFF. DNA of the CDR3: TGCGCCAGCAGCAGGTTTCTAGCCTATGAGCAGTTCTTC. The V gene is TRBV5-1, the J gene TRBJ2-1; maybe TRBD2 (5 bases). Trimming cost V 4 bases and J 8 bases, with 13 bases left between them. The CDR3 is 13 residues long. Germline V gene sequence: CDR1 SGHRS, CDR2 YFSETQ.

This clonotype was picked up one time. This chain connects TRBV6-2 or TRBV6-3 to TRBJ1-5; 9 bases match TRBD1. Germline values: CDR1 MNHEY, CDR2 SVGEGT. V was clipped by 4 bases and J by 1 base; unmatched bases: 5. The CDR3 has 16 residues. CDR3 sequence reads: CASSLGQGVSNQPQHF. The CDR3 DNA reads TGTGCCAGCAGTTTGGGACAGGGTGTCAGCAATCAGCCCCAGCATTTT.

V and J are TRBV29-1 and TRBJ2-1, with no clear D. Germline CDR1 is SQVTM and CDR2 is ANQGSEA. The CDR3 runs 11 residues. V was clipped by 6 bases and J by 6 bases, with 9 bases between them. This CDR3 is CSVKGPNEQFF. CDR3 nucleotide sequence: TGCAGCGTGAAAGGCCCCAATGAGCAGTTCTTC.

The chain links TRBV5-1 to TRBJ2-1; 9 bases match TRBD2. The CDR3 is made up of 16 amino acids. V gave up 4 bases and J gave up 9 bases; unmatched junction bases: 14. Germline V gene sequence: CDR1 SGHRS, CDR2 YFSETQ. The CDR3 DNA follows: TGCGCCAGCAGCCACGGCAGCGGGAGGCCCATGGTTGAGCAGTTCTTC. This encodes CASSHGSGRPMVEQFF.

In this sample, this clonotype turned up a few times. The chain carries TRBV9 and TRBJ2-4, with D tentatively TRBD1 or TRBD2 (5 bases each). The CDR3 contains 13 residues. V was pared by 4 bases and J by 3 bases, with 8 bases between. Germline V CDR1 and CDR2: SGDLS, YYNGEE. The CDR3 bases are TGTGCCAGCAGCCCTGGGGGCAAAAACATTCAGTACTTC. Its translation: CASSPGGKNIQYF.

This chain links TRBV10-3 with TRBJ2-3, with 7 nucleotides matching TRBD2. V dropped 10 bases and J dropped 3; count of bases not matched to a gene: 7. CDR1 and CDR2 (germline): ENHRY, SYGVKD. The CDR3 loop spans 13 amino acids. The CDR3 nucleotides read TGTGCCAACGGGCGGGAGCGAACAGATACGCAGTATTTT. The encoded protein is CANGRERTDTQYF.

The genes are TRBV29-1 and TRBJ2-2, with D uncertain. CDR3 length: 12 residues. V was pared by 7 bases and J by 5 bases, with 11 bases between. Germline-derived CDR1 and CDR2 are SQVTM and ANQGSEA. The CDR3 DNA reads as TGCAGCGCCTACGGGTGGACCGGGGAGCTGTTTTTT. Residues: CSAYGWTGELFF.

This chain links TRBV29-1 with TRBJ2-7; 12 bases match TRBD2. The ends lost 7 bases at V and 6 bases at J; junction bases unmatched: 7. CDR3 length equals 13 residues. Germline-derived CDR1 and CDR2 are SQVTM and ANQGSEA. CDR3: CSALTSGSGEQYF. In DNA, the CDR3 is TGCAGCGCCCTGACTAGCGGGAGTGGCGAGCAGTACTTC.

This clonotype was seen more than once but under ten times. The chain uses TRBV6-1 and TRBJ1-5, with D hard to call. The CDR3 covers 14 residues. V was cut by 8 bases and J by 0 bases, with 11 bases left in between. The germline V gene encodes CDR1 MNHNS and CDR2 SASEGT. Here the CDR3 DNA reads TGTGCCAGCTCGGAGAGCAATAGCAATCAGCCCCAGCATTTT. Protein product: CASSESNSNQPQHF.

This clonotype was seen a few times. The V and J genes are TRBV28 and TRBJ2-3; 11 nucleotides match TRBD2. Per the germline V gene, CDR1 is MDHEN and CDR2 is SYDVKM. The CDR3 is 17 amino acids. J gave up 3 bases and V 2 bases, and 7 bases lay outside the gene matches. Written as DNA, the CDR3 is TGTGCCAGCAGTTTAACTAGCGGGAGAGGGGTAACAGATACGCAGTATTTT. Translating gives CASSLTSGRGVTDTQYF.

This clonotype was picked up a small number of times. The chain joins TRBV11-2 to TRBJ1-2; D gene unclear. This CDR3 region has 14 residues. Trimming removed 0 bases from V and 6 bases from J, with 11 bases in between. CDR1 and CDR2 from the germline V gene are SGHAT and FQNNGV. CDR3 sequence: CASSLDITSHGYTF. Here the CDR3 DNA reads TGTGCCAGCAGCTTAGATATAACCTCCCATGGCTACACCTTC.

This clonotype has just a few counts. V is TRBV10-2 and J is TRBJ1-2, with TRBD1 identical over 7 bases. V lost 2 bases and J lost 4; bases outside the gene matches: 13. Germline V gene sequence: CDR1 WSHSY, CDR2 SAAADI. CDR3 length equals 17 residues. The CDR3 bases are TGCGCCAGCAGTGAGCGGTCTACAGGGGCCACTCTCTATGGCTACACCTTC. Translation: CASSERSTGATLYGYTF.

This clonotype was detected only a few times. V and J are TRBV9 and TRBJ2-3; D may match TRBD1 or TRBD2 (6 bases each). CDR3 length: 14 residues. Germline lookup yields CDR1 SGDLS and CDR2 YYNGEE. V lost 0 bases, J lost 5 bases, and 10 bases lay in between. The CDR3 DNA sequence: TGTGCCAGCAGCGTAGGGAGGGGGATAGATACGCAGTATTTT. Its protein is CASSVGRGIDTQYF.

The chain has TRBV11-2 and TRBJ2-7, with a tentative D call TRBD1 (6 bases). V was clipped by 4 bases and J by 5 bases, with 9 bases between them. This CDR3 spans 12 amino acids. CDR1 and CDR2 (germline): SGHAT, FQNNGV. CDR3 nucleotides: TGTGCCAGCAGCTCTGAGGGGGACGAGCAGTACTTC. Its translation is CASSSEGDEQYF.

This clonotype was seen only a few times. The DNA of the CDR3 is TGCAGTGCTAGAGATATCAAAGAGACCCAGTACTTC. This gives the protein CSARDIKETQYF. The rearrangement joins TRBV20-1 to TRBJ2-5; D ambiguous. V was trimmed by 0 bases and J by 3 bases, leaving 5 bases between them. The CDR3 is 12 residues long. Germline-derived CDR1 and CDR2 are DFQATT and SNEGSKA (reference sequence).

This chain links TRBV2 with TRBJ2-2; 14 bases agree with TRBD2. The CDR3 runs 15 residues. Germline CDR1 SNHLY, CDR2 FYNNEI. V shed 6 bases and J 7 bases; nucleotides not matched to a gene: 4. In nucleotides, the CDR3 is TGTGCCAGCAGGGAGGGACTAGCGGGAGTCGGGGAGCTGTTTTTT. Translation gives CASREGLAGVGELFF.

This clonotype was seen only a few times. CDR3 sequence: CSATGPKHPNEQFF. The CDR3, as DNA: TGCAGTGCCACAGGGCCGAAACATCCCAATGAGCAGTTCTTC. The chain uses TRBV20-1 and TRBJ2-1; a weak D match, TRBD1 (6 bases). Germline lookup yields CDR1 DFQATT and CDR2 SNEGSKA (reference sequence). CDR3 size: 14 residues. Trimming took 6 bases from V and 6 from J, leaving 18 bases between them.

V usage is TRBV4-2 and J usage is TRBJ1-5; 12 bases map to TRBD1. Per the germline V gene, CDR1 is LGHNA and CDR2 is YNFKEQ. With 1 base clipped from V and 5 bases from J, the junction kept 3 bases outside the gene matches. CDR3 length equals 16 residues. The CDR3 bases are TGTGCCAGCAGCCAAGCCGGGACAGGGGGCTATCAGCCCCAGCATTTT. It specifies CASSQAGTGGYQPQHF.

J is TRBJ2-7 and V is TRBV7-9; the D gene is possibly TRBD1 (5 bases). The length of the CDR3 is 14 residues. Between the trimmed V and J ends, which lost 5 bases and 2 bases, there was a span of 13 bases. CDR1 is SEHNR and CDR2 is FQNEAQ in the germline V gene (reference sequence). CDR3 nucleotides: TGTGCCAGCAGCCCCATCAGGGATGCCTACGAGCAGTACTTC. Amino acid sequence: CASSPIRDAYEQYF.

V gene TRBV30 combines with J gene TRBJ1-2; D remains unclear. Germline loops: CDR1 GTSNPN, CDR2 SVGIG (reference sequence). The CDR3 has 13 amino acids. The V end was cut by 1 base, the J end by 0 bases, with 6 bases between. The DNA of the CDR3 is TGTGCCTGGAGTGAACAGACTAACTATGGCTACACCTTC. Its translation: CAWSEQTNYGYTF.

The gene calls are TRBV4-2 and TRBJ1-6; 8 nucleotides match TRBD1. Germline CDR1 and CDR2: LGHNA and YNFKEQ. This CDR3 is built from 15 residues. J lost 7 bases, V lost 4 bases, and 6 bases had no gene match. The CDR3 here is CASSRETGENSPLHF. The DNA for the CDR3 is TGTGCCAGCAGCCGAGAGACAGGGGAGAATTCACCCCTCCACTTT.

The chain uses TRBV5-1 and TRBJ1-3; D remains ambiguous. The CDR3 contains 15 residues. From germline, CDR1 is SGHRS and CDR2 YFSETQ. V lost 4 bases and J 4 bases, leaving 15 bases between the germline ends. The CDR3 DNA reads TGCGCCAGCAGCAACCCGGGCAGTCCCGGAAACACCATATATTTT. Its translation: CASSNPGSPGNTIYF.

The V gene is TRBV2, the J gene TRBJ2-2, with D perhaps matching TRBD2 (7 bases). This CDR3 region has 13 residues. Germline-derived CDR1 and CDR2 are SNHLY and FYNNEI. V was trimmed by 7 bases and J by 7 bases, leaving 13 bases between them. As DNA, the CDR3 is TGTGCCAGCAAAAGGGGGGGTATCGGGGAGCTGTTTTTT. Translation: CASKRGGIGELFF. Full variable domain (remainder filled in from reference TRBV2 and TRBJ2-2): EPEVTQTPSHQVTQMGQEVILRCVPISNHLYFYWYRQILGQKVEFLVSFYNNEISEKSEIFDDQFSVERPDGSNFTLKIRSTKLEDSAMYFCASKRGGIGELFFGEGSRLTVL.